This T cell receptor beta chain is drawn from a study of identical twins. Template switching added a universal primer site; cDNA carried unique molecular identifiers. TCRdb reanalysed the 5' RACE reads using MiXCR and keeps one entry per CDR3 protein. The sample has 500,000 to 600,000 distinct CDR3 sequences, approximately 22% seen once. Study-wide results and caveats: Weaker excess sharing between twins was seen in beta out-of-frame sequences. Fewer insertions marked abundant cord blood beta clonotypes; young adult naive trended weakly, memory not at all.

To note about this clonotype: Its antigen is still unknown.

The same specimen was also included in a second study, on T cells expressing NK-cell markers.

This clonotype was sampled from a woman between 18 and 30 years old in good health. Input material: CD4+ T cells sorted from blood.

The CDR3 protein is CASSSMLAGGQEGEQYF. The CDR3 DNA reads TGCGCCAGCAGTTCGATGCTAGCGGGAGGGCAGGAGGGCGAGCAGTACTTC. The chain couples TRBV10-1 to TRBJ2-7, with 12 bases lining up with TRBD2. There are 17 residues in the CDR3. Germline V gene data show CDR1 as WNHNN and CDR2 as SYGVQD (reference sequence). Unmatched junction bases numbered 14, after V lost 5 bases and J lost 6 bases.